Below, 3 T cell receptor beta chains from the same sample are listed, as sequenced in a study of PD-1 blockade in classical Hodgkin lymphoma (dated by TCRdb to 2020 to 2021). Library preparation was by the immunoSEQ multiplex PCR assay. TCRdb provides this immuneACCESS table in a form limited to in-frame rearrangements. Some clones are lacking; in checked studies, under half of them reflect an unresolved V gene, and why the rest are absent is not known. The sample table holds fewer than 30,000 clones, of which around 92% were seen once. About 0.34% of the sample is held by the ten biggest clonotypes. The meaning of the sample's time point label: newly diagnosed, previously untreated cHL patient sample. A Miltenyi CD4+ T cell isolation kit was used for magnetic negative selection to purify CD4+ T cells from thawed PBMCs. The specimen sequenced was CD4+ T cells from blood. The receptors were gathered from a human donor with classical Hodgkin lymphoma.

The chain employs TRBV9 and TRBJ2-7, with 13 bases that match TRBD2. V shed 0 bases, J shed 6 bases, and the junction held 6 bases outside the gene matches. This CDR3 region has 16 residues. Germline lookup yields CDR1 SGDLS and CDR2 YYNGEE. CDR3 bases: TGTGCCAGCAGCGTAGGAGGACTAGCGGGAGTTGGCGAGCAGTACTTC. This sequence encodes CASSVGGLAGVGEQYF.

The genes are TRBV9 and TRBJ2-6, with unresolved D. Trimming removed 0 bases from V and 0 bases from J, with 4 bases in between. Germline V lookup: CDR1 SGDLS, CDR2 YYNGEE. This CDR3 contains 15 residues. The CDR3: CASSVVGSGANVLTF. The DNA of the CDR3 is TGTGCCAGCAGCGTAGTTGGCTCTGGGGCCAACGTCCTGACTTTC. The whole variable domain, remainder taken from reference TRBV9 and TRBJ2-6, is DSGVTQTPKHLITATGQRVTLRCSPRSGDLSVYWYQQSLDQGLQFLIQYYNGEERAKGNILERFSAQQFPDLHSELNLSSLELGDSALYFCASSVVGSGANVLTFGAGSRLTVL.

This sequence joins TRBV7-2 and TRBJ2-5, with 14 bases that match TRBD2. J gave up 5 bases and V 5 bases, and 13 bases lay outside the gene matches. The CDR3 runs to 18 residues. Germline V gene data show CDR1 as SGHTA and CDR2 as FQGNSA. The CDR3 region is CASSLGTSGSGARETQYF. Here the CDR3 DNA reads TGTGCCAGCAGCCTTGGGACTAGCGGGAGCGGGGCAAGGGAGACCCAGTACTTC.